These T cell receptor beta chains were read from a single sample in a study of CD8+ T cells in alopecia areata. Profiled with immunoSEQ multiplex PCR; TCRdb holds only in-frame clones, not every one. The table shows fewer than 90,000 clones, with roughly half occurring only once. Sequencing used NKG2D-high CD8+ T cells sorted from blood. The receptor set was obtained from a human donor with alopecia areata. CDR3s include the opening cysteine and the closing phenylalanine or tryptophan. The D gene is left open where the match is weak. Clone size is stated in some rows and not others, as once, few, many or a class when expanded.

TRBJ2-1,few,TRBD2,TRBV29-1,CSVQRGLTSAKLNEQFF,TGCAGCGTTCAGCGGGGTTTGACTAGCGCCAAACTTAATGAGCAGTTCTTC
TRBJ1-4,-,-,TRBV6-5,CASRPGTGNEKLFF,TGTGCCAGCAGACCCGGGACGGGGAATGAAAAACTGTTTTTT
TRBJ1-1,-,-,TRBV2,CASSDNTEAFF,TGTGCCAGCAGTGACAACACTGAAGCTTTCTTT
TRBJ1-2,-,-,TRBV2,CASMDGLYGYTF,TGTGCCAGCATGGACGGACTCTATGGCTACACCTTC
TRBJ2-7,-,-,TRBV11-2,CASSYISYEQYF,TGTGCCAGCAGTTATATATCCTACGAGCAGTACTTC
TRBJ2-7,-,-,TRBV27,CASSLVQGSFEEQYF,TGTGCCAGCAGTTTAGTCCAGGGATCCTTTGAGGAGCAGTACTTC
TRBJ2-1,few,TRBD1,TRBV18,CASSRDRGDNEQFF,TGTGCCAGCTCAAGGGACAGGGGGGACAATGAGCAGTTCTTC
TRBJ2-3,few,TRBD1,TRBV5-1,CASSPGQTSTDTQYF,TGCGCCAGCAGCCCGGGACAGACAAGCACAGATACGCAGTATTTT
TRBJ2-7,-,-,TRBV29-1,CSGGGLHSYEQYF,TGCAGCGGAGGGGGGCTGCACTCCTACGAGCAGTACTTC
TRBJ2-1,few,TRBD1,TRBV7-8,CASSSGQGINEQFF,TGTGCCAGCAGCTCGGGACAGGGGATCAATGAGCAGTTCTTC
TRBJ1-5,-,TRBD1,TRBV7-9,CASSSDRENNQPQHF,TGTGCCAGCAGCTCTGACAGGGAGAACAATCAGCCCCAGCATTTT
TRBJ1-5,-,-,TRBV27,CASSLSSGPEPQHF,TGTGCCAGCAGTTTATCGTCCGGCCCGGAGCCCCAGCATTTT
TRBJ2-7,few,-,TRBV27,CASRDSHLYEQYF,TGTGCCAGCAGGGACAGTCACTTATACGAGCAGTACTTC
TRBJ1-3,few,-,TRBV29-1,CSVDDESGNTIYF,TGCAGCGTAGATGACGAGTCTGGAAACACCATATATTTT
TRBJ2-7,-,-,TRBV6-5,CASSYSPNGYEQYF,TGTGCCAGCAGTTACTCGCCGAACGGCTACGAGCAGTACTTC
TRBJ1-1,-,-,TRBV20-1,CSVPGKEAFF,TGCAGCGTTCCCGGGAAGGAAGCTTTCTTT
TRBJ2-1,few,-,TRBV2,CASHPYSLEYNEQFF,TGTGCCAGCCATCCCTACTCCCTTGAGTACAATGAGCAGTTCTTC
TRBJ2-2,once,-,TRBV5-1,CASSPMNTGELFF,TGCGCCAGCAGCCCAATGAACACCGGGGAGCTGTTTTTT
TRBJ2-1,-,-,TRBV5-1,CASSLGLDTEQFF,TGCGCCAGCAGCTTGGGGCTAGACACGGAGCAGTTCTTC
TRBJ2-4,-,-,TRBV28,CASRPPQQENIQYF,TGTGCCAGCAGGCCACCGCAACAGGAAAACATTCAGTACTTC
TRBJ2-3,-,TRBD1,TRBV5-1,CASSLRGQGPPDTQYF,TGCGCCAGCAGCTTAAGGGGACAGGGGCCCCCAGATACGCAGTATTTT
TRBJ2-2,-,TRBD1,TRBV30,CAIGQGVAGELFF,TGTGCCATAGGACAGGGGGTCGCCGGGGAGCTGTTTTTT
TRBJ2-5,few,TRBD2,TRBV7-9,CASSLTSGQETQYF,TGTGCCAGCAGCTTAACTAGCGGCCAAGAGACCCAGTACTTC
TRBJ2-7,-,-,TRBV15,CATSRDDGSYEQYF,TGTGCCACCAGCAGAGATGACGGATCCTACGAGCAGTACTTC
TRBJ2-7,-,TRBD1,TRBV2,CASSGWTGGTYEQYF,TGTGCCAGCAGTGGATGGACAGGGGGGACCTACGAGCAGTACTTC
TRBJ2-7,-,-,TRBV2,CASSDEGTYF,TGTGCCAGCAGTGACGAGGGTACCTACTTC
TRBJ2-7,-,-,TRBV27,CASSLFDSTYEQYF,TGTGCCAGCAGTTTATTCGACAGTACCTACGAGCAGTACTTC
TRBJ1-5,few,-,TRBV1,CTSSQDGKPGSQHF,TGCACCAGCAGCCAAGATGGAAAGCCTGGCAGCCAGCATTTT
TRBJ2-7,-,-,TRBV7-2,CASSSADGYEQYF,TGTGCCAGCAGCTCCGCTGATGGCTACGAGCAGTACTTC
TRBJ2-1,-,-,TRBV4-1,CASSHIRGPYNEQFF,TGCGCCAGCAGCCATATAAGGGGCCCCTACAATGAGCAGTTCTTC
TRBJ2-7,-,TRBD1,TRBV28,CASTTPTGFGEQYF,TGTGCCAGCACCACTCCGACAGGGTTCGGGGAGCAGTACTTC
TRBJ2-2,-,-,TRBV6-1,CASSGTGPQPSAGELFF,TGTGCCAGCAGTGGGACAGGCCCCCAACCTAGCGCCGGGGAGCTGTTTTTT
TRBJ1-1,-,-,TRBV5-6,CASSLGGGPEAFF,TGTGCCAGCAGCTTAGGCGGGGGCCCAGAAGCTTTCTTT
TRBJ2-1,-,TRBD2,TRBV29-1,CSVEVGREGTYNEQFF,TGCAGCGTTGAAGTGGGGCGGGAGGGAACCTACAATGAGCAGTTCTTC
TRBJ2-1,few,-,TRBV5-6,CASSPGTAYNEQFF,TGTGCCAGCAGCCCTGGGACGGCCTACAATGAGCAGTTCTTC
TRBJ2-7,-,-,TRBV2,CASSSGAIEQYF,TGTGCCAGCAGCTCCGGGGCTATCGAGCAGTACTTC
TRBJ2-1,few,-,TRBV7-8,CASSVLPGEGGEQFF,TGTGCCAGCAGCGTCCTACCGGGCGAGGGTGGTGAGCAGTTCTTC
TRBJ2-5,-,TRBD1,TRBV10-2,CASSERDRKETQYF,TGCGCCAGCAGTGAACGGGACAGGAAAGAGACCCAGTACTTC
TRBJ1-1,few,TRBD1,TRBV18,CASSPTGDNTEAFF,TGTGCCAGCTCACCGACAGGGGACAACACTGAAGCTTTCTTT
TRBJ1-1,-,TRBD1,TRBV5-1,CASSIEGANTEAFF,TGCGCCAGCAGCATTGAGGGGGCGAACACTGAAGCTTTCTTT
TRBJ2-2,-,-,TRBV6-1,CASSELSTGELFF,TGTGCCAGCAGTGAGCTTTCTACCGGGGAGCTGTTTTTT
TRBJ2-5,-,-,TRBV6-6,CASKFGETQYF,TGTGCCAGCAAGTTTGGTGAGACCCAGTACTTC
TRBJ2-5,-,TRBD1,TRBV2,CASRQTGWEETQYF,TGTGCCAGCAGACAGACAGGGTGGGAAGAGACCCAGTACTTC
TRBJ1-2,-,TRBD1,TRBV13,CASSLRDRSNYGYTF,TGTGCCAGCAGCTTAAGGGACAGGTCTAACTATGGCTACACCTTC
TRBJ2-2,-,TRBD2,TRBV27,CASSYGGSGELFF,TGTGCCAGCAGTTACGGGGGGTCCGGGGAGCTGTTTTTT
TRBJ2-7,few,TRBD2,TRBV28,CASSSDGTTYEQYF,TGTGCCAGCAGTTCGGACGGGACTACCTACGAGCAGTACTTC
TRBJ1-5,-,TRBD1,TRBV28,CASSLNQGQRDQPQHF,TGTGCCAGCAGTTTAAATCAGGGACAGCGTGATCAGCCCCAGCATTTT
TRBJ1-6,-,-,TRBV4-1,CASSQDKGSPLHF,TGCGCCAGCAGCCAAGATAAGGGCTCACCCCTCCACTTT
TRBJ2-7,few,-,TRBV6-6,CASSFLGEQYF,TGTGCCAGCAGTTTTCTTGGCGAGCAGTACTTC
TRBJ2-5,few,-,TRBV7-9,CASSQGRDNQETQYF,TGTGCCAGCAGCCAAGGGCGGGACAACCAAGAGACCCAGTACTTC
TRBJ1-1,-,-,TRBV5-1,CASSEDLLSMNTEAFF,TGCGCCAGCAGCGAAGACCTTTTGAGTATGAACACTGAAGCTTTCTTT
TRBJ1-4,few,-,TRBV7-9,CASSSPTTEKLFF,TGTGCCAGCAGCTCTCCGACTACTGAAAAACTGTTTTTT
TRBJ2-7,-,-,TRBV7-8,CASSPWGAYEQYF,TGTGCCAGCAGCCCTTGGGGGGCCTACGAGCAGTACTTC
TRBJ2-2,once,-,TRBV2,CASTPLGELFF,TGTGCCAGCACCCCCCTCGGGGAGCTGTTTTTT
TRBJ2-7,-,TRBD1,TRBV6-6,CASSYSGTVSYEQYF,TGTGCCAGCAGTTATTCCGGGACAGTCTCCTACGAGCAGTACTTC
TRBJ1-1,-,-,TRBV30,CAWSADTGLLNTEAFF,TGTGCCTGGAGTGCGGACACGGGACTCCTGAACACTGAAGCTTTCTTT
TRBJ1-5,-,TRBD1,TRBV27,CACSRDRDQPQHF,TGTGCCTGTTCCCGGGACAGGGACCAGCCCCAGCATTTT
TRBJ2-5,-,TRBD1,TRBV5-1,CASSLGDREQETQYF,TGCGCCAGCAGCTTGGGAGACAGGGAACAAGAGACCCAGTACTTC
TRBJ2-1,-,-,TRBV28,CASPRRRAFDEQFF,TGTGCCAGCCCCCGCCGAAGGGCGTTCGATGAGCAGTTCTTC
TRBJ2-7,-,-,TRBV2,CASSAGASVSYEQYF,TGTGCCAGCAGTGCCGGGGCTAGCGTTTCCTACGAGCAGTACTTC